The following is a TCR beta chain sequence with its context. Genomic DNA template from tumor biopsies or peripheral blood, about 600 ng to 6,004 ng input. The sample comes from a study of T cells in tumors after PD-1 blockade. As for the study in general: Each patient got pembrolizumab 200 mg every 3 weeks or cemiplimab 350 mg every 2 weeks. Daily vismodegib 150 mg continued in a subset of anti-PD-1-treated patients. Mean per blood sample: some 100,000 templates (about 24,000-270,000), around 34,000 unique clonotypes.

Profiling relied on immunoSEQ multiplex PCR, and the TCRdb table lists in-frame clones only, not all of them. This table holds tens of thousands of clones, about 77% found once. This receptor was obtained from a human donor with basal cell carcinoma. Sample: PBMCs, taken before anti-PD-1 treatment.

In DNA form, the CDR3 reads TGTGCCCCCCGTGACGGGGGGGCGCGGGAGGGGAGCTCCTACAATGAGCAGTTCTTC. Protein sequence: CAPRDGGAREGSSYNEQFF. This chain links TRBV2 with TRBJ2-1; 9 nucleotides agree with TRBD2. Trimming cost V 11 bases and J 0 bases; bases outside gene matches: 20. Germline CDR1 is SNHLY and CDR2 is FYNNEI. The CDR3 sequence is 19 residues long.